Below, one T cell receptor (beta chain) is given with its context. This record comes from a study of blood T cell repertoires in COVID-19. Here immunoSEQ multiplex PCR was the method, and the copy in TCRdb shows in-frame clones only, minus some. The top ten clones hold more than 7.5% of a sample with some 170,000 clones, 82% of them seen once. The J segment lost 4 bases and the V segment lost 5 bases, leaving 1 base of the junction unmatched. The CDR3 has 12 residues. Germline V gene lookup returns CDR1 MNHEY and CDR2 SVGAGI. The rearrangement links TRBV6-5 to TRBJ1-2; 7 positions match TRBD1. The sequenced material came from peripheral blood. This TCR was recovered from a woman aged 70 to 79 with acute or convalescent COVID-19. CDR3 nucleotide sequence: TGTGCCAGCAGTACAGGGGCCTATGGCTACACCTTC. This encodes CASSTGAYGYTF.